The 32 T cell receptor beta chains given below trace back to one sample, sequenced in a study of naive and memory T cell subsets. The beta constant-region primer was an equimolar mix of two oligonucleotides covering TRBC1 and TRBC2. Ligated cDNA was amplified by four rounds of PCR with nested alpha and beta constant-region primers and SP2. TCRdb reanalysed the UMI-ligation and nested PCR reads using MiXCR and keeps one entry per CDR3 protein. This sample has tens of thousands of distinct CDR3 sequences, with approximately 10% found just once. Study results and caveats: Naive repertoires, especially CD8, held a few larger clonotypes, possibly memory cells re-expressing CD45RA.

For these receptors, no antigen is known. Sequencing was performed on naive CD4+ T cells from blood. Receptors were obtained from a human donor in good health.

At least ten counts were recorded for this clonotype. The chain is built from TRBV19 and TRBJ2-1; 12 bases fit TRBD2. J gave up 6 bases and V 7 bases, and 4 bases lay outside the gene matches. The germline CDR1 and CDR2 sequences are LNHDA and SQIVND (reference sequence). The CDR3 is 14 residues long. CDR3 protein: CASKRLAGVNEQFF. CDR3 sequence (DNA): TGTGCCAGTAAAAGACTAGCGGGGGTCAATGAGCAGTTCTTC.

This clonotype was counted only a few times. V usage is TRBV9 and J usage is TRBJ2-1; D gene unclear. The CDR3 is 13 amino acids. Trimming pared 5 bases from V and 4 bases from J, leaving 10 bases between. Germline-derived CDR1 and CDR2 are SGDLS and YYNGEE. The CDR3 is CASSIELYNEQFF. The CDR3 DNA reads TGTGCCAGCAGTATAGAGCTGTACAATGAGCAGTTCTTC.

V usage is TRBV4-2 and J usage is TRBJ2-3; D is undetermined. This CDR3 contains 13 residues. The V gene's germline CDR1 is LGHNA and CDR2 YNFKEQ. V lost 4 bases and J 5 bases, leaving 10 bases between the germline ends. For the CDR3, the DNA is TGTGCCAGCAGCCCAACCACGGTAGATACGCAGTATTTT. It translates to CASSPTTVDTQYF.

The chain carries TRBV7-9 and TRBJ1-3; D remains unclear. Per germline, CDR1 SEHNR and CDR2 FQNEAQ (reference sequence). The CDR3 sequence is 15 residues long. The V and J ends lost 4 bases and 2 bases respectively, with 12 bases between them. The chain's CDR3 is CASSSVLAAGNTIYF. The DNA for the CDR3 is TGTGCCAGCAGCTCAGTTCTCGCCGCTGGAAACACCATATATTTT.

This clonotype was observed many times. This CDR3 is CASSLGQGMHEQYF. CDR3 in DNA: TGTGCCAGCAGCTTGGGACAGGGAATGCACGAGCAGTACTTC. The chain uses TRBV7-9 and TRBJ2-7; 9 nucleotides line up with TRBD1. V was pared by 3 bases and J by 5 bases, with 5 bases of the junction left unmatched. The germline V gene encodes CDR1 SEHNR and CDR2 FQNEAQ (reference sequence). The CDR3 loop spans 14 amino acids.

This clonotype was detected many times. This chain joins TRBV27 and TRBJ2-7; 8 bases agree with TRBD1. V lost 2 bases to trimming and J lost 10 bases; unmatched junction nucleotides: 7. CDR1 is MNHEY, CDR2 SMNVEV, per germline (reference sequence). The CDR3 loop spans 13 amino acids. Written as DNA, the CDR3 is TGTGCCAGCAGTTTAGCGGGACAGGTCTTCCAGTACTTC. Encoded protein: CASSLAGQVFQYF.

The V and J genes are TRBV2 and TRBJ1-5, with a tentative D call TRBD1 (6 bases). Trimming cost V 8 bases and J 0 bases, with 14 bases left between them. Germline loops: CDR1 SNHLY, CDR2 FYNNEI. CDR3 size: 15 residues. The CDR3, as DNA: TGTGCCAGCGGGGGGCACGAGGTTAGCAATCAGCCCCAGCATTTT. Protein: CASGGHEVSNQPQHF. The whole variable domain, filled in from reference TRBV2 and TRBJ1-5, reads EPEVTQTPSHQVTQMGQEVILRCVPISNHLYFYWYRQILGQKVEFLVSFYNNEISEKSEIFDDQFSVERPDGSNFTLKIRSTKLEDSAMYFCASGGHEVSNQPQHFGDGTRLSIL.

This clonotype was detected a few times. CDR3 sequence (DNA): TGTGCCAGCAGTTTCGGCCTTAGCACAGATACGCAGTATTTT. Translating it yields CASSFGLSTDTQYF. The chain links TRBV12-3 or TRBV12-4 to TRBJ2-3, with unresolved D. The ends were cut back, 3 bases at V and 0 bases at J, with 7 bases in the middle. The CDR3 has 14 amino acids.

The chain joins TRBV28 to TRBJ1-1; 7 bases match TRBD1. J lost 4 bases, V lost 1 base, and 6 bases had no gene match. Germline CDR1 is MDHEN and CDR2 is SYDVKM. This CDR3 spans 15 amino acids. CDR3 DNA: TGTGCCAGCAGTTTATTAGACAGGGAGGGCACTGAAGCTTTCTTT. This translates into CASSLLDREGTEAFF.

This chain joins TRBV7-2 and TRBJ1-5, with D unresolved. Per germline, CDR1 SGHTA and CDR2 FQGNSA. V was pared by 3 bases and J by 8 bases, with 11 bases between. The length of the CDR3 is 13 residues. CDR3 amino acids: CASSFPPGKPQHF. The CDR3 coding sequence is TGTGCCAGCAGCTTCCCCCCTGGGAAGCCCCAGCATTTT. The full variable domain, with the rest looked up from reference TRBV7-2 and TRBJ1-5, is GAGVSQSPSNKVTEKGKDVELRCDPISGHTALYWYRQSLGQGLEFLIYFQGNSAPDKSGLPSDRFSAERTGGSVSTLTIQRTQQEDSAVYLCASSFPPGKPQHFGDGTRLSIL.

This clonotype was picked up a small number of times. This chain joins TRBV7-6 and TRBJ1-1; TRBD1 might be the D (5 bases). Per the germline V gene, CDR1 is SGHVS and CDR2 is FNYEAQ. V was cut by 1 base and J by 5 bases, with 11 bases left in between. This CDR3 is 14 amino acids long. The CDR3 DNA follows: TGTGCCAGCAGCTTAGGGACAACCGGAACTGAAGCTTTCTTT. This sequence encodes CASSLGTTGTEAFF. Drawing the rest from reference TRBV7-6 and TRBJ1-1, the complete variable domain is GAGVSQSPRYKVTKRGQDVALRCDPISGHVSLYWYRQALGQGPEFLTYFNYEAQQDKSGLPNDRFSAERPEGSISTLTIQRTEQRDSAMYRCASSLGTTGTEAFFGQGTRLTVV.

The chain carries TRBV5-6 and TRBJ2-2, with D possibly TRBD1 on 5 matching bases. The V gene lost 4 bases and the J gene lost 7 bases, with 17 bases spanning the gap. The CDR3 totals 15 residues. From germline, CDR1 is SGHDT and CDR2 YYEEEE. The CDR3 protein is CASSPSPRVGGELFF. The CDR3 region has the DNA TGTGCCAGCAGCCCCTCGCCCAGGGTCGGCGGGGAGCTGTTTTTT.

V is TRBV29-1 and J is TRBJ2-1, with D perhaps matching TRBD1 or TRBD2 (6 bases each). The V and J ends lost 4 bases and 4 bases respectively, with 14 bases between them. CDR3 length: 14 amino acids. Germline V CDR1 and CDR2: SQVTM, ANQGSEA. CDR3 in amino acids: CSVAKGGTYNEQFF. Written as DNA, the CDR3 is TGCAGCGTTGCGAAGGGGGGTACTTACAATGAGCAGTTCTTC.

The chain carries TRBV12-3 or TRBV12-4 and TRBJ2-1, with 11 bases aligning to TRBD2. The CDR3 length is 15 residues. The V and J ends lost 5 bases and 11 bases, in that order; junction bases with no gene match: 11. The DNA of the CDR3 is TGTGCCAGCAGTACACGACTAGCGGGACCCCCTAAGCAGTTCTTC. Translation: CASSTRLAGPPKQFF.

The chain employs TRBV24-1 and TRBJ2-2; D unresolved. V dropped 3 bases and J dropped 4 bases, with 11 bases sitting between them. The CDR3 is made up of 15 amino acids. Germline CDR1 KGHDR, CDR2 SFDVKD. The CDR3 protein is CATSDPRQSTGELFF. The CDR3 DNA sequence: TGTGCCACCAGTGATCCCCGACAAAGCACCGGGGAGCTGTTTTTT.

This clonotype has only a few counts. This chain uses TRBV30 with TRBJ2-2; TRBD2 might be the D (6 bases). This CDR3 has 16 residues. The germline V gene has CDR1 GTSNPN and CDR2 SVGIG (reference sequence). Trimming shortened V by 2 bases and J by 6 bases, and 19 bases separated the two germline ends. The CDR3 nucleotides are TGTGCCTGGAGTAGGGCCCTAGCGCGTCTTGCCGGGGAGCTGTTTTTT. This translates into CAWSRALARLAGELFF.

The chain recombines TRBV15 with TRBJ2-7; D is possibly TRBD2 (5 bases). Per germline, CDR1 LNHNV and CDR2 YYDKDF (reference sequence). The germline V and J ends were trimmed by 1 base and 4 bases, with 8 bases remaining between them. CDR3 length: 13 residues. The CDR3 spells CATSRVPGYEQYF. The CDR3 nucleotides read TGTGCCACCAGCAGAGTCCCGGGATACGAGCAGTACTTC.

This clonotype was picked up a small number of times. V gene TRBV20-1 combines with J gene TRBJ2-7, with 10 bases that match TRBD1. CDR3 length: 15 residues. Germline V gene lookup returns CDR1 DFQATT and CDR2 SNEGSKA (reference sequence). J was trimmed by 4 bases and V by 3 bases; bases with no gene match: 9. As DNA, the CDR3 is TGCAGTGCTAGTGATCCGGGACAGGGGCAATACGAGCAGTACTTC. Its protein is CSASDPGQGQYEQYF.

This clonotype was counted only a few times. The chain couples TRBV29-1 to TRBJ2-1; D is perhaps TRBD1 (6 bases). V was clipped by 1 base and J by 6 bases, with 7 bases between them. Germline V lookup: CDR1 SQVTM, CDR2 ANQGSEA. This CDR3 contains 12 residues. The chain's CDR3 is CSVEGRGNEQFF. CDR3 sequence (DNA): TGCAGCGTTGAAGGCAGGGGCAATGAGCAGTTCTTC.

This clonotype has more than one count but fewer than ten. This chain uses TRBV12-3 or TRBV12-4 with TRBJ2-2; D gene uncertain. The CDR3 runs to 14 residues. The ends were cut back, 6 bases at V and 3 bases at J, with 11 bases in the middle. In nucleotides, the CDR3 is TGTGCCAGCAGCACAAACTATCACACCGGGGAGCTGTTTTTT. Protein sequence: CASSTNYHTGELFF.

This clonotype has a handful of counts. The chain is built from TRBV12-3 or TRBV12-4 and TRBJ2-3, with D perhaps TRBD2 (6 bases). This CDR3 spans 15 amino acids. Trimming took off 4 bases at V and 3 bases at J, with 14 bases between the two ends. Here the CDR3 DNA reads TGTGCCAGCAGTTACGGAGGGCCTAGTACAGATACGCAGTATTTT. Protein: CASSYGGPSTDTQYF.

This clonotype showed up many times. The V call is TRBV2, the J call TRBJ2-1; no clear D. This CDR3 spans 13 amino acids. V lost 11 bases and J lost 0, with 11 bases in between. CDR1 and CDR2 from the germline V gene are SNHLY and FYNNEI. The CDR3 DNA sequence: TGTGCCTCCAGGTACAGCTCCTACAATGAGCAGTTCTTC. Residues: CASRYSSYNEQFF.

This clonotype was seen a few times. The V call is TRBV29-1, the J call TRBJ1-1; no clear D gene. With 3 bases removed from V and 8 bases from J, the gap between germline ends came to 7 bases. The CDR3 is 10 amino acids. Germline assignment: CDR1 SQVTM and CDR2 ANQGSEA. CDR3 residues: CSVEVVEAFF. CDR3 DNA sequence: TGCAGCGTTGAGGTCGTCGAAGCTTTCTTT.

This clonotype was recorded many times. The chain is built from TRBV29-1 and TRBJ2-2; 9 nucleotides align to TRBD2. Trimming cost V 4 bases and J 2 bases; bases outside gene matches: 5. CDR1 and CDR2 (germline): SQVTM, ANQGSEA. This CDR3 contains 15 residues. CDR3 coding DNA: TGCAGCGTTGGTTCACTAGCGGGTAACACCGGGGAGCTGTTTTTT. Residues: CSVGSLAGNTGELFF.

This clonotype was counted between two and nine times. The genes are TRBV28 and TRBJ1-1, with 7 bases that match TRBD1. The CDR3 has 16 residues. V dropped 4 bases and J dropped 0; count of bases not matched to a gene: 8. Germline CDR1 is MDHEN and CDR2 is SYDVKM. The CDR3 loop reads CASSSGGPHMNTEAFF. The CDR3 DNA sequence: TGTGCCAGCAGTTCAGGGGGACCCCACATGAACACTGAAGCTTTCTTT.

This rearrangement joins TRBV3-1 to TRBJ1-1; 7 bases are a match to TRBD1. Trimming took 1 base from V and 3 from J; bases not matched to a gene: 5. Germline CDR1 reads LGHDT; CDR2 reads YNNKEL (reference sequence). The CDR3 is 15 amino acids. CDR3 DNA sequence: TGTGCCAGCAGCCAAGGGCAGGGGGGGCACACTGAAGCTTTCTTT. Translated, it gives CASSQGQGGHTEAFF.

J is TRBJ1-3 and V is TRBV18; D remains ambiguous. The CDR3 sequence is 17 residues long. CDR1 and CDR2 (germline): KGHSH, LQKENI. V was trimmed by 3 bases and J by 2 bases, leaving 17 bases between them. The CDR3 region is CASSPRLPEVTGNTIYF. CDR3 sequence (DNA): TGTGCCAGCTCACCGAGGCTTCCGGAGGTAACTGGAAACACCATATATTTT. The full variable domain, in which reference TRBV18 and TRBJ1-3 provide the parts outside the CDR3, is NAGVMQNPRHLVRRRGQEARLRCSPMKGHSHVYWYRQLPEEGLKFMVYLQKENIIDESGMPKERFSAEFPKEGPSILRIQQVVRGDSAAYFCASSPRLPEVTGNTIYFGEGSWLTVV.

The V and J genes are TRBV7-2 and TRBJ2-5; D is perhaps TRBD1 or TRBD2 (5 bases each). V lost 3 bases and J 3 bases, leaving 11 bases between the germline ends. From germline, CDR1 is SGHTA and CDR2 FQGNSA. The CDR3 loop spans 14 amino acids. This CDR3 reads CASSFEGNKETQYF. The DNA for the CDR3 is TGTGCCAGCAGCTTTGAGGGGAACAAAGAGACCCAGTACTTC.

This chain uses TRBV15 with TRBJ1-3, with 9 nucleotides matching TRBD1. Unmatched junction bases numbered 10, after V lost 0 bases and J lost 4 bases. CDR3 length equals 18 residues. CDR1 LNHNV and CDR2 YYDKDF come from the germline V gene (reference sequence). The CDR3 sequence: CATSRDPNTGGLGNTIYF. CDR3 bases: TGTGCCACCAGCAGAGATCCCAACACAGGGGGCCTCGGAAACACCATATATTTT.

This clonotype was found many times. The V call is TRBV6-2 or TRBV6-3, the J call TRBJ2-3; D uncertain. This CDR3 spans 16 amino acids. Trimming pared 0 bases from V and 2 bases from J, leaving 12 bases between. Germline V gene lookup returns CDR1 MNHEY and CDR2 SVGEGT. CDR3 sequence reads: CASSYSWSPPTDTQYF. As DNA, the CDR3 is TGTGCCAGCAGTTACTCGTGGTCCCCCCCCACAGATACGCAGTATTTT.

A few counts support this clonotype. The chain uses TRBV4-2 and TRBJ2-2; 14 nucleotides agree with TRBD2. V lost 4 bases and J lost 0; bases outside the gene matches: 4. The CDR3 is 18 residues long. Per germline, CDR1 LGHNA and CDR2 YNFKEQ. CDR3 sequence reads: CASSRRTSGRTNTGELFF. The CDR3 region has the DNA TGTGCCAGCAGCCGGCGGACTAGCGGGAGGACGAACACCGGGGAGCTGTTTTTT.

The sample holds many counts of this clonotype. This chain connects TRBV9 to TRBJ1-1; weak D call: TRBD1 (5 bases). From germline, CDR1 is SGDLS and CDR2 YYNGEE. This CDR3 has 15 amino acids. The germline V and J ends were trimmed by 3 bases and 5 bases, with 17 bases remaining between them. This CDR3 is CASSGMGGVMTEAFF. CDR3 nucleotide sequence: TGTGCCAGCAGCGGGATGGGGGGGGTGATGACTGAAGCTTTCTTT.